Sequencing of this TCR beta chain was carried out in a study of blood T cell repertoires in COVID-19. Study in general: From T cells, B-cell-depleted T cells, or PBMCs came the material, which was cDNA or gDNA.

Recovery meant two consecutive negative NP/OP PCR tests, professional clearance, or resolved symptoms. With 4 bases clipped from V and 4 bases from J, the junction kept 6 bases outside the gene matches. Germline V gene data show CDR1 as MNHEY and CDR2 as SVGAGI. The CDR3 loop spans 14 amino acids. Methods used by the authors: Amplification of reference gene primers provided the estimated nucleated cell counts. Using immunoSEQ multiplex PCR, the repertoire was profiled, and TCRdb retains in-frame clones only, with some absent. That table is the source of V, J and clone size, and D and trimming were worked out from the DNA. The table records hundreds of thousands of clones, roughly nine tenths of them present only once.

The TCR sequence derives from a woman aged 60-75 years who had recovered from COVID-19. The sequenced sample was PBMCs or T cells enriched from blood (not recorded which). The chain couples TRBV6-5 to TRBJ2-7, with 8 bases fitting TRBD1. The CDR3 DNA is TGTGCCAGCAGTTTGGACAGGGTGTTGTACGAGCAGTACTTC. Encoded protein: CASSLDRVLYEQYF.